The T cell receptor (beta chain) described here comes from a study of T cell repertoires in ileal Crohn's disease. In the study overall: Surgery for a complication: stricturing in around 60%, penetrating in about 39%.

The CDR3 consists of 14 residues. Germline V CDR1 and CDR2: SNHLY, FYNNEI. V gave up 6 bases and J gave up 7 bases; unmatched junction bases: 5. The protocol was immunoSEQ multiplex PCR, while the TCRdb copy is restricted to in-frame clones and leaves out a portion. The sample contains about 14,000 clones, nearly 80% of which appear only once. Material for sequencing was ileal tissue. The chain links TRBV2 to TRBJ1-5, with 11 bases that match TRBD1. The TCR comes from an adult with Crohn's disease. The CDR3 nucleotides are TGTGCCAGCAGGGGACAGGGGGAGGGCCAGCCCCAGCATTTT. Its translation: CASRGQGEGQPQHF.